Listed here are 21 T cell receptor beta chains from one sample, sequenced in a study of T cell repertoires in cytomegalovirus infection. TCRdb re-called the reads through MiXCR, storing one row per CDR3 protein. Of approximately 340,000 distinct CDR3 sequences in the sample, around 29% were seen once. For these TCRs, the target antigens are not known. The source was cultured PBMCs, collected from culture after CMV antigen stimulation. All receptors derive from a human donor in good health (CMV status not recorded). Some clones in this sample may be carry-over from other donors' samples.

The chain couples TRBV19 to TRBJ1-1; D call uncertain. Germline V gene data show CDR1 as LNHDA and CDR2 as SQIVND (reference sequence). V lost 3 bases and J lost 5, with 13 bases in between. The CDR3 sequence is 14 residues long. In DNA form, the CDR3 reads TGTGCCAGTAGTATTCGTGGACGGTGGACTGAAGCTTTCTTT. The encoded protein is CASSIRGRWTEAFF.

This clonotype was observed a few times. The chain has TRBV28 and TRBJ1-5, with 11 bases lining up with TRBD1. Germline CDR1 and CDR2: MDHEN and SYDVKM. The CDR3 is 16 residues long. With V trimmed by 6 bases and J by 6 bases, 10 bases remained unmatched. CDR3 region: CASSRGQGAGGQPQHF. CDR3 in DNA: TGTGCCAGCAGCCGTGGACAGGGGGCGGGTGGTCAGCCCCAGCATTTT.

In this sample, this clonotype turned up a few times. The rearrangement joins TRBV5-4 to TRBJ1-2; D is perhaps TRBD1 (5 bases). V was trimmed by 5 bases and J by 2 bases, leaving 10 bases between them. Germline V gives CDR1 SGHNT, CDR2 YYREEE (reference sequence). The CDR3 sequence is 13 residues long. CDR3 sequence: CASRLTANYGYTF. As DNA, the CDR3 is TGTGCCAGCAGATTGACAGCCAACTATGGCTACACCTTC.

J is TRBJ1-2 and V is TRBV28, with unresolved D. There are 10 residues in the CDR3. In germline, CDR1 is MDHEN, CDR2 SYDVKM. Trimming took off 8 bases at V and 8 bases at J, with 9 bases between the two ends. The CDR3 DNA reads TGTGCCAGCGGAATCTACGGCTACACCTTC. It encodes CASGIYGYTF.

This clonotype came up a few times. J is TRBJ2-1 and V is TRBV11-1, with TRBD2 identical over 9 bases. V lost 2 bases, J lost 7 bases, and 9 bases stayed unmatched. In germline, CDR1 is SGHAT, CDR2 FQDESV (reference sequence). This CDR3 spans 16 amino acids. This CDR3 reads CASSLMASGVGNEQFF. Here the CDR3 DNA reads TGTGCCAGCAGCTTAATGGCTAGCGGGGTAGGAAATGAGCAGTTCTTC.

The chain has TRBV12-3 or TRBV12-4 and TRBJ1-4, with D possibly matching TRBD1 (6 bases). The V gene lost 5 bases and the J gene lost 8 bases, with 15 bases spanning the gap. The CDR3 sequence is 14 residues long. DNA of the CDR3: TGTGCCAGCAGTCTCACAGGGACACGAGAAAAACTGTTTTTT. Amino acids: CASSLTGTREKLFF.

J is TRBJ1-1 and V is TRBV7-9; D remains unclear. The CDR3 is 15 amino acids. Germline assignment: CDR1 SEHNR and CDR2 FQNEAQ (reference sequence). V dropped 5 bases and J dropped 6 bases, with 19 bases sitting between them. CDR3 region: CASSQAGVRIPEAFF. Here the CDR3 DNA reads TGTGCCAGCAGCCAGGCCGGGGTGAGGATCCCTGAAGCTTTCTTT.

This clonotype was counted between two and nine times. The rearrangement joins TRBV7-9 to TRBJ2-1; 7 bases agree with TRBD1. The CDR3 has 16 amino acids. The V gene's germline CDR1 is SEHNR and CDR2 FQNEAQ (reference sequence). V dropped 3 bases and J dropped 6; count of bases not matched to a gene: 11. The CDR3 DNA sequence: TGTGCCAGCAGCTTCTCGGACAGGCCGCGCATCAATGAGCAGTTCTTC. Encoded protein: CASSFSDRPRINEQFF. Supplemented by reference TRBV7-9 and TRBJ2-1, the full variable domain reads DTGVSQNPRHKITKRGQNVTFRCDPISEHNRLYWYRQTLGQGPEFLTYFQNEAQLEKSRLLSDRFSAERPKGSFSTLEIQRTEQGDSAMYLCASSFSDRPRINEQFFGPGTRLTVL.

This clonotype was recorded a few times. CDR3 DNA sequence: TGTGCCAGCAGCCCCTATGGGACAGGGGATGGCTACACCTTC. Protein product: CASSPYGTGDGYTF. V is TRBV7-9 and J is TRBJ1-2; 10 positions match TRBD1. CDR3 length equals 14 residues. The V gene end was trimmed by 5 bases and the J gene end by 6 bases; junction bases not matched to a gene: 6. From germline, CDR1 is SEHNR and CDR2 FQNEAQ (reference sequence).

This clonotype was counted only a few times. The V gene is TRBV12-3 or TRBV12-4, the J gene TRBJ1-3; a weak D match, TRBD1 (6 bases). Trimming left V 4 bases short and J 5 bases short, with 9 bases between. The CDR3 spans 13 residues. The CDR3, as DNA: TGTGCCAGCAGTTCGGGGGGCCGAAACACCATATATTTT. Encoded protein: CASSSGGRNTIYF.

V is TRBV20-1 and J is TRBJ2-2; D might be TRBD2 (6 bases). The germline V gene has CDR1 DFQATT and CDR2 SNEGSKA (reference sequence). The CDR3 consists of 14 residues. V gave up 1 base and J gave up 1 base, with 7 bases separating them. As DNA, the CDR3 is TGCAGTGCTAGAGTCGGGGGGAACACCGGGGAGCTGTTTTTT. Translation gives CSARVGGNTGELFF.

A few counts support this clonotype. The chain recombines TRBV7-9 with TRBJ2-1; D ambiguous. The CDR3 is made up of 16 amino acids. V gave up 4 bases and J gave up 1 base, with 14 bases separating them. Germline V gene lookup returns CDR1 SEHNR and CDR2 FQNEAQ (reference sequence). CDR3 nucleotide sequence: TGTGCCAGCAGCTCCCCGGGCGGCGGATCCTACAATGAGCAGTTCTTC. This translates into CASSSPGGGSYNEQFF.

In this sample, this clonotype turned up a few times. The chain combines TRBV5-6 with TRBJ2-6, with D unresolved. V was clipped by 4 bases and J by 0 bases, with 8 bases between them. This CDR3 has 15 amino acids. In germline, CDR1 is SGHDT, CDR2 YYEEEE. The CDR3 loop reads CASSQAGSGANVLTF. The CDR3 DNA reads as TGTGCCAGCAGCCAGGCCGGCTCTGGGGCCAACGTCCTGACTTTC.

J is TRBJ2-2 and V is TRBV7-7, with D possibly matching TRBD2 (5 bases). Germline loops: CDR1 SSHAT, CDR2 FNYEAQ (reference sequence). The CDR3 is 14 amino acids. Between the trimmed V and J ends, which lost 5 bases and 4 bases, there was a span of 11 bases. The DNA of the CDR3 is TGTGCCAGCAGCGTTGGACTTTCCACCGGGGAGCTGTTTTTT. Protein product: CASSVGLSTGELFF.

This clonotype was counted a few times. The chain carries TRBV4-2 and TRBJ2-2; 13 positions match TRBD2. J gave up 5 bases and V 4 bases, and 13 bases lay outside the gene matches. The CDR3 consists of 19 residues. Germline V gene sequence: CDR1 LGHNA, CDR2 YNFKEQ. The CDR3, as DNA: TGTGCCAGCAGCCCTCGGACTAGCGGGGGAACTCGTCGAACCGGGGAGCTGTTTTTT. Its protein is CASSPRTSGGTRRTGELFF.

This chain joins TRBV28 and TRBJ2-7, with 14 bases aligning to TRBD2. This CDR3 is 17 amino acids long. Germline CDR1 is MDHEN and CDR2 is SYDVKM. The junction had 11 bases not matched to a gene; V was cut back by 7 bases and J by 3 bases. The CDR3 nucleotides are TGTGCCAGCAATTCCGGGACTAGCGGGAGTTCGAACTACGAGCAGTACTTC. As protein: CASNSGTSGSSNYEQYF.

This clonotype was detected a few times. The V call is TRBV7-3, the J call TRBJ1-3, with no clear D. The V and J ends lost 1 base and 2 bases respectively, with 12 bases between them. There are 16 residues in the CDR3. CDR1 is SGHTA and CDR2 is FQGTGA in the germline V gene. Here the CDR3 reads CASSLSGDMAGNTIYF. CDR3 coding DNA: TGTGCCAGCAGCTTAAGCGGAGATATGGCTGGAAACACCATATATTTT.

The chain links TRBV12-3 or TRBV12-4 to TRBJ2-5; D not resolved. Trimming removed 5 bases at V and 0 bases at J, with 10 bases between. The length of the CDR3 is 14 residues. The CDR3 DNA is TGTGCCAGCAGTCCGGACGGGTACCAAGAGACCCAGTACTTC. It specifies CASSPDGYQETQYF.

CDR3 residues: CASSFEGSGQPQHF. In DNA form, the CDR3 reads TGTGCCAGCAGCTTTGAGGGATCAGGTCAGCCCCAGCATTTT. This chain joins TRBV7-8 and TRBJ1-5, with D hard to call. Trimming cost V 3 bases and J 6 bases, with 12 bases left between them. The germline V gene has CDR1 SGHVS and CDR2 FQNEAQ. This CDR3 is built from 14 residues.

This clonotype was found a few times. At one end the junction does not follow the germline gene, possibly because of a read error. The chain links TRBV6-1 to TRBJ1-5; possible D gene TRBD1, 5 bases. CDR1 and CDR2 (germline): MNHNS, SASEGT. The CDR3 runs to 15 residues. Here the CDR3 reads CASSDLGRSNQPQHF. DNA for the CDR3: TGTGCCAGTAGTGATCTGGGACGTAGCAATCAGCCCCAGCATTTT.

This chain connects TRBV6-1 to TRBJ2-7, with TRBD2 as a possible D gene (5 bases). Trimming stripped 5 bases from V and 5 bases from J, with 10 bases between. CDR1 is MNHNS and CDR2 is SASEGT in the germline V gene. The CDR3 consists of 12 residues. CDR3 sequence reads: CASSSTRHEQYF. CDR3 sequence (DNA): TGTGCCAGCAGTTCTACTAGACACGAGCAGTACTTC.